This T cell receptor beta chain is from a study of early T cells in non-severe SARS-CoV-2 infection (dated by TCRdb to 2020 to 2022). For the wider study: Because TCR sequencing relied on bulk RNA taken from unsorted whole blood, pairing of alpha and beta chains was not possible. Overall study results and their limits: VDJdb matching was skewed toward anti-spike CD8 responses, so virus-specific expansions were likely underestimated and private and CD4 specificities were missed.

CDR3 length: 17 amino acids, cysteine to phenylalanine. Of the read, only the CDR3 DNA is kept; its 51 bases are in frame from base 1. CDR1 KGHDR and CDR2 SFDVKD were looked up in the germline V gene. V gives up 1 base and J gives up 2 bases, and the segment between their germline ends measures 16 bases. Ten or more counts support this clonotype. This receptor's antigen is unknown. No base quality information exists; no much larger clone differs at one position. Set within a cohort of healthcare workers in London, UK, this nested case-control study involved weekly PCR testing of nasopharyngeal swabs along with blood sampling. Healthcare workers were recruited during the week of the UK lockdown, between 23 and 31 March 2020, and followed weekly for up to about 15 weeks. To prepare the library, 5' RACE was applied. The sequencer listed for this sample is NextSeq 500. In the TCR library protocol, unique molecular identifiers were attached to individual cDNA molecules to correct for PCR bias and sequencing error. Both TCR alpha and beta chains were sequenced, and tight co-correlation was observed between alpha and beta sequence abundances in each sample. The source study handled its data this way. V gene, J gene and CDR3 annotation of TCR sequences was performed with Decombinator V4. Expanded TCRs were defined as changing significantly between any two time points under a Poisson model with p below 0.0001. TCR abundances were normalised to the total number of TCRs sequenced per sample and expressed as counts per million. TRAV1-2 paired with TRAJ12, TRAJ20 or TRAJ33 defined MAIT TCRs, while TRAV10 paired with TRAJ18 defined iNKT TCRs. A search of VDJdb, accessed on 1 November 2021, was run for TCRs annotated to CMV, EBV and SARS-CoV-2, with TCRs annotated for multiple antigens excluded. Starting from the raw public reads, TCRdb applied fastp trimming at Q25, assembled clones with MiXCR and retained in-frame beta chains. Merged by CDR3 protein, the rows form single entries marked with the most common genes and DNA. These V and J calls rely on TCRdb rather than the paper's analysis. Across this sample there are approximately 90,000 distinct CDR3 sequences, with about an eighth seen only once. The leading ten clones occupy approximately 4.7% of the sample.

The source was whole blood, collected at baseline. This receptor was identified in an adult who was a healthcare worker with PCR-confirmed SARS-CoV-2 infection or an uninfected control (not recorded which). The chain is encoded by TRBV24-1 joined to TRBJ2-5, and possibly TRBD1, on 6 matching bases. The CDR3 protein sequence reads: CATSDFVGGWNQETQYF. The bases read TGTGCCACCAGTGATTTTGTAGGGGGATGGAATCAAGAGACCCAGTACTTC.